These 5 T cell receptor beta chains were sequenced from one sample in a study of CD8+CD57+ T cells in acquired aplastic anemia. Researchers used genomic DNA as the template to profile TCR beta VDJ and CDR3. MiXCR, applied by TCRdb to the reads, yields one record per CDR3 protein. The sample has 150,000 to 200,000 distinct CDR3 sequences, around 66% seen once. Material for sequencing was sorted CD4+, CD8+, or CD8+CD57+ T cells (not recorded which) from PBMCs. These receptors originate from a human donor with severe aplastic anemia or a healthy control (not recorded which).

In this sample, this clonotype turned up many times. This CDR3 reads CASRPHGVQETQYF. In DNA form, the CDR3 reads TGTGCCAGCAGACCACATGGGGTACAAGAGACCCAGTACTTC. This chain joins TRBV27 and TRBJ2-5; D gene uncertain. The germline V gene has CDR1 MNHEY and CDR2 SMNVEV (reference sequence). Trimming removed 6 bases from V and 2 bases from J, with 13 bases in between. CDR3 length: 14 amino acids.

The V gene is TRBV7-9, the J gene TRBJ2-3; D might be TRBD2 (5 bases). Germline values: CDR1 SEHNR, CDR2 FQNEAQ (reference sequence). This CDR3 region has 13 residues. Trimming stripped 5 bases from V and 3 bases from J, with 9 bases between. The chain's CDR3 is CASSQLETDTQYF. Here the CDR3 DNA reads TGTGCCAGCAGCCAACTAGAGACAGATACGCAGTATTTT.

A word on this clonotype: One end of the junction does not line up with germline, which may come from a read error. The chain couples TRBV7-9 to TRBJ2-5; 12 bases agree with TRBD2. The CDR3 contains 19 residues. Germline V CDR1 and CDR2: SEHNR, FQNEAQ (reference sequence). This CDR3 is CASSLAHLAGGFYQETQYF. Written as DNA, the CDR3 is TGTGCTAGCAGCTTAGCGCACCTAGCGGGGGGGTTCTACCAAGAGACCCAGTACTTC.

The J gene is TRBJ2-2, the V gene TRBV10-3; weak D call: TRBD2 (5 bases). Germline CDR1 and CDR2: ENHRY and SYGVKD. The CDR3 is 15 amino acids. The V and J ends lost 3 bases and 5 bases respectively, with 13 bases between them. The CDR3 protein is CAISEEGPGTGELFF. The CDR3 nucleotides read TGTGCCATCAGTGAAGAGGGCCCAGGAACCGGGGAGCTGTTTTTT.

The chain has TRBV2 and TRBJ1-6; no firm D call. Trimming removed 6 bases from V and 8 bases from J, with 8 bases in between. CDR1 SNHLY and CDR2 FYNNEI come from the germline V gene. The CDR3 contains 12 residues. CDR3 sequence reads: CASRTGHSPLHF. The CDR3 DNA follows: TGTGCCAGCAGGACGGGCCATTCACCCCTCCACTTT. Together with reference TRBV2 and TRBJ1-6, the CDR3 gives the full variable domain: EPEVTQTPSHQVTQMGQEVILRCVPISNHLYFYWYRQILGQKVEFLVSFYNNEISEKSEIFDDQFSVERPDGSNFTLKIRSTKLEDSAMYFCASRTGHSPLHFGNGTRLTVT.